Listed here are 10 T cell receptor beta chains from one sample, sequenced in a study of identical twins. TCRdb ran MiXCR on the 5' RACE reads and lists one entry per CDR3 protein. This table has roughly 280,000 distinct CDR3 sequences, roughly 10% appearing once. Separately, the same data were catalogued under a study of yellow fever vaccine responses in identical twins.

Sequenced material: CD8+ T cells sorted from blood. The origin of the receptors is a young woman in good health.

In this sample, this clonotype turned up many times. The chain is built from TRBV7-9 and TRBJ1-2; D possibly corresponds to TRBD1 (6 bases). V lost 2 bases, J lost 8 bases, and 12 bases lay in between. Per the germline V gene, CDR1 is SEHNR and CDR2 is FQNEAQ (reference sequence). CDR3 length equals 13 residues. Written as DNA, the CDR3 is TGTGCCAGCAGCTTACGGGGGGCTGCCGGCTACACCTTC. Its translation is CASSLRGAAGYTF.

This clonotype was observed a few times. At one end, the junction sequence differs from germline, possibly due to a read error. This chain connects TRBV6-2 or TRBV6-3 to TRBJ2-1; 7 bases match TRBD2. The germline gives CDR1 MNHEY, CDR2 SVGEGT. This CDR3 spans 16 amino acids. The CDR3 region is CASSYYRATGGNEQFF. The CDR3 region has the DNA TGTGCCAGCAGCTACTACCGGGCGACGGGAGGTAATGAGCAGTTCTTC.

This clonotype turned up a few times. The chain employs TRBV15 and TRBJ1-4, with D possibly matching TRBD1 (5 bases). The CDR3 contains 15 residues. Germline loops: CDR1 LNHNV, CDR2 YYDKDF (reference sequence). Trimming took 3 bases from V and 7 from J, leaving 15 bases between them. CDR3 sequence: CATSSETGLGEKLFF. The CDR3 DNA follows: TGTGCCACCAGCAGCGAAACAGGCCTAGGTGAAAAACTGTTTTTT.

The rearrangement uses TRBV9 and TRBJ2-1, with 7 bases fitting TRBD2. The ends lost 6 bases at V and 8 bases at J; junction bases unmatched: 14. In germline, CDR1 is SGDLS, CDR2 YYNGEE. There are 15 residues in the CDR3. CDR3 DNA: TGTGCCAGCACCCCTGGGGGAGGGCTCAACTATGAGCAGTTCTTC. Translated: CASTPGGGLNYEQFF. The full variable domain, rest sourced from reference TRBV9 and TRBJ2-1, is DSGVTQTPKHLITATGQRVTLRCSPRSGDLSVYWYQQSLDQGLQFLIQYYNGEERAKGNILERFSAQQFPDLHSELNLSSLELGDSALYFCASTPGGGLNYEQFFGPGTRLTVL.

This clonotype was recorded many times. The gene calls are TRBV12-3 or TRBV12-4 and TRBJ2-1; D not certain. V lost 8 bases to trimming and J lost 6 bases, with 11 bases between them. The CDR3 has 12 residues. The CDR3 nucleotides read TGTGCCAGCCAGGTTTGGAGCAATGAGCAGTTCTTC. Protein: CASQVWSNEQFF.

This clonotype occurred many times. V gene TRBV7-9 combines with J gene TRBJ2-7; 10 nucleotides agree with TRBD1. V lost 0 bases, J lost 5 bases, and 7 bases stayed unmatched. The CDR3 has 16 residues. Looked up from germline, CDR1 is SEHNR and CDR2 is FQNEAQ (reference sequence). The CDR3 loop is CASSLADPGQGNEQYF. As DNA, the CDR3 is TGTGCCAGCAGCTTAGCGGACCCGGGACAGGGGAACGAGCAGTACTTC.

CDR3 protein: CASMGTIHGYTF. In nucleotides, the CDR3 is TGTGCCAGCATGGGTACTATTCATGGCTACACCTTC. This chain links TRBV2 with TRBJ1-2; D not resolved. V lost 7 bases and J lost 6, with 12 bases in between. The CDR3 contains 12 residues. Germline values: CDR1 SNHLY, CDR2 FYNNEI.

At least ten counts were recorded for this clonotype. The chain recombines TRBV12-3 or TRBV12-4 with TRBJ2-1; TRBD2 matches 7 bases. This CDR3 has 14 residues. Losses at the gene ends were 5 bases for V and 3 bases for J; bases not matched to a gene: 4. The CDR3 loop reads CASSPGTIYNEQFF. In nucleotides, the CDR3 is TGTGCCAGCAGTCCCGGGACTATCTACAATGAGCAGTTCTTC.

This chain joins TRBV4-1 and TRBJ2-1; possibly TRBD2 for D (5 bases). Trimming pared 10 bases from V and 6 bases from J, leaving 16 bases between. Germline CDR1 reads MGHRA; CDR2 reads YSYEKL. CDR3 size: 13 residues. CDR3 in DNA: TGCGCCACCTCGGCGGGCCTGGGCAATGAGCAGTTCTTC. Translation gives CATSAGLGNEQFF.

This clonotype was found a few times. V gene TRBV4-3 combines with J gene TRBJ2-5; weak D call: TRBD2 (5 bases). Germline loops: CDR1 LGHNA, CDR2 YSLEER. The CDR3 runs 13 residues. Trimming removed 0 bases from V and 3 bases from J, with 5 bases in between. CDR3 sequence (DNA): TGCGCCAGCAGCCAAGAACTAGAAGAGACCCAGTACTTC. The encoded protein is CASSQELEETQYF.